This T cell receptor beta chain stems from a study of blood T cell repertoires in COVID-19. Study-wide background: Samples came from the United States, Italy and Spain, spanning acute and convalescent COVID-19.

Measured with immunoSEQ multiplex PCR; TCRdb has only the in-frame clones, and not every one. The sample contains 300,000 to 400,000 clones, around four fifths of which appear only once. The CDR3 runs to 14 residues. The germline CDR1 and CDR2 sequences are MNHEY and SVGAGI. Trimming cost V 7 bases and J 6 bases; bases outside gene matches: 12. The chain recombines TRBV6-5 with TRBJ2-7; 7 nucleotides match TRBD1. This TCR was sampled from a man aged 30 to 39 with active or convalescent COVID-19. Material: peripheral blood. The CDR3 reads CASILYRGEGEQYF. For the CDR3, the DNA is TGTGCCAGCATCCTATACAGGGGTGAGGGCGAGCAGTACTTC.